This entry features one TCR beta chain sequence. This record belongs to a study of CD8+ T cells in alopecia areata. Whole-study context: Among treated patients, oral tofacitinib was administered at 5 to 10 mg twice daily.

Treatment described: oral pan-JAK inhibitor, 5-10 mg twice daily. Obtained from alopecia areata patients were lesional scalp punch biopsies along with peripheral blood. Between the trimmed V and J ends, which lost 2 bases and 4 bases, there was a span of 9 bases. Germline-derived CDR1 and CDR2 are GTSNPN and SVGIG (reference sequence). The CDR3 loop spans 13 amino acids. TCR sequencing used cDNA made by reverse transcription of extracted RNA. TCRdb keeps only in-frame clones here, not all; method: immunoSEQ multiplex PCR. The data hold 150,000 to 200,000 clones, with about 60% observed a single time. The source material was CD8+ T cells sorted from blood, sampled at week 24, from a patient treated with tofacitinib. This clonotype was sampled from a human donor with alopecia areata. The V call is TRBV30, the J call TRBJ1-5; the D is unclear. CDR3 region: CAWSIQGNQPQHF. In nucleotides, the CDR3 is TGTGCCTGGAGTATTCAAGGAAATCAGCCCCAGCATTTT.